The entry that follows covers one T cell receptor beta chain sequence. The specificity of this receptor is unknown. No base-level quality is on record; no much larger clone is a single base apart. Starting 14 to 28 days after the autologous transplant, patients began checkpoint therapy, which included ipilimumab at 1 mg/kg intravenously on day 1 of selected weeks. The nivolumab dose was 3 mg/kg intravenously, delivered on day 1 of weeks 1, 4, 7, 10, and every two weeks through week 26. This was a Phase Ib clinical trial that tested ipilimumab plus nivolumab, given as combined checkpoint inhibition, for consolidation following autologous stem cell transplantation. These data are taken from a study of ipilimumab plus nivolumab after autologous stem cell transplantation (dated by TCRdb to the early 2020s). For context, the study as a whole: A median of about five ipilimumab doses and about 8 nivolumab doses was received by trial patients. Patients undergoing autologous transplant for high-risk diffuse large B cell lymphoma, mature T cell lymphoma, or multiple myeloma were enrolled in the trial. Both primary refractory and relapsed disease were represented in the DLBCL cohort, where 18-month progression-free survival was approximately 87% and 28%, respectively. The intent-to-treat population of the trial consisted of roughly 38 patients.

Beyond this particular receptor, the publication reports: The authors stated that profiles of the T cell receptor repertoire, regulatory T cell phenotype and gut microbiota provided a biologic rationale for studying this approach further. The authors concluded that, as post-transplant consolidation, combined checkpoint inhibition appeared tolerable.

The receptor library was made with the immunoSEQ multiplex PCR assay. Drawn from immuneACCESS, this table holds only the in-frame rearrangements with V and J called that TCRdb kept. Clones are partly lost; checked studies trace under half to an unresolved V gene and leave the rest unexplained. The sample yields tens of thousands of clones; under 85% were counted once. 2.2% of the sample goes to the ten largest clones. From a lookup of the germline V gene, CDR1 and CDR2 are SGHRS and YFSETQ. The CDR3 measures 14 amino acids from cysteine to phenylalanine. CDR3 DNA is the only sequence kept; it has 42 bases, read in frame from the first base. The V end gives up 4 bases and the J end 4 bases, leaving 4 bases in the junction not matched to a gene.

Here the chain combines TRBV5-1 and TRBJ2-7, with 11 middle bases fitting TRBD1. The source material was PBMCs, sampled in a trial of ipilimumab plus nivolumab as post-transplant consolidation. The TCR originated in a male donor with diffuse large B-cell lymphoma. For the CDR3, the sequence is CASSQGQGAYEQYF. Here is the DNA: TGCGCCAGCAGCCAAGGACAGGGGGCATACGAGCAGTACTTC.